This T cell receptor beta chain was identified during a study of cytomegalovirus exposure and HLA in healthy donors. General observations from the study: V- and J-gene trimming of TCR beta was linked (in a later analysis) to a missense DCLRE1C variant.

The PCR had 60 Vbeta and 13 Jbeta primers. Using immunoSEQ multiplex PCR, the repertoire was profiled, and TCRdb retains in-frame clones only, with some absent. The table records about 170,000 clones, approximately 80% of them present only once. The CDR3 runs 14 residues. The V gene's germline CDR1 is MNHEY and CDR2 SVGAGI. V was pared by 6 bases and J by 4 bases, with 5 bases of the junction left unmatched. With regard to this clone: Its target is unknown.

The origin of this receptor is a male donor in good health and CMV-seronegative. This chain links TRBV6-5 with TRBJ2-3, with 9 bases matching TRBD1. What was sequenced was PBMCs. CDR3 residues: CASSRDRGSDTQYF. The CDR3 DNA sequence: TGTGCCAGCAGCCGAGACAGGGGGTCAGATACGCAGTATTTT.